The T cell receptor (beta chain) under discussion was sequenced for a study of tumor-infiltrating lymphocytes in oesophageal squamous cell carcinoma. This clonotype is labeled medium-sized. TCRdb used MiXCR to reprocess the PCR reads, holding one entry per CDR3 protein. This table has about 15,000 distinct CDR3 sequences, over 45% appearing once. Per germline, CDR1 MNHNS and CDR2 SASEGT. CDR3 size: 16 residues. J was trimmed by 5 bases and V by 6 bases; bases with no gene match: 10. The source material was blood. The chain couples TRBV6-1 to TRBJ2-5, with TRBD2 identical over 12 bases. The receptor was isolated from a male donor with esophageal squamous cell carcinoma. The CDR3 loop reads CASRFTGLAGWETQYF. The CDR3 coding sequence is TGTGCCAGCAGATTTACCGGACTAGCGGGATGGGAGACCCAGTACTTC.